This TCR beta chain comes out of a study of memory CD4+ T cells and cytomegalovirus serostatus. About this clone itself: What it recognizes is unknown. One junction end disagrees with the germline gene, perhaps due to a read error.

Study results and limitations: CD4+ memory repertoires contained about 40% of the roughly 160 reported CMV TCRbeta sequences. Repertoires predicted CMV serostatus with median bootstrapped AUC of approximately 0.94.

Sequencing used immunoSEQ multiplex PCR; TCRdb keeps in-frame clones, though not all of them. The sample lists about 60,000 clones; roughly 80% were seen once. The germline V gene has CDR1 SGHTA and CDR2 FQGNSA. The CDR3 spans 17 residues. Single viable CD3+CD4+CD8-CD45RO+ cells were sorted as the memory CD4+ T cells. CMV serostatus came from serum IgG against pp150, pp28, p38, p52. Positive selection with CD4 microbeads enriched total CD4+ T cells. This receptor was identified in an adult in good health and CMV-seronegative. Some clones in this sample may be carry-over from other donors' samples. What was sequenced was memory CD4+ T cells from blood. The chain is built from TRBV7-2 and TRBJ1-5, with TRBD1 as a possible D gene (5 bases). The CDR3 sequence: CASGLGPARDVFQPQHF. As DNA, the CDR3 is TGTGCCAGCGGCTTAGGTCCCGCCAGGGATGTCTTTCAGCCCCAGCATTTT.